The source of this TCR beta chain is a study of monozygotic twins with inflammatory bowel disease. Study results and limitations: Comparison of concordant versus discordant twins revealed no difference in repertoire similarity, possibly due to limited power.

Germline loops: CDR1 SGHRS, CDR2 YFSETQ. The CDR3 runs 16 residues. TCR libraries were prepared from roughly 3,500 ng total RNA each. TCRdb reprocessed the 5' RACE reads; each CDR3 protein has one entry and no DNA is given. Recorded here are a few hundred thousand distinct CDR3 sequences; the top ten clones represent approximately 2.4%. To note about this clonotype: The antigen is unknown.

One blood sample of 2 to 2.5 ml was taken from each donor. This clonotype originated in a human donor with ulcerative colitis or Crohn's disease, or a healthy co-twin of an affected twin (not recorded which). The sequencing input was blood. V usage is TRBV5-1 and J usage is TRBJ2-1; TCRdb designates TRBD1, a call that cannot be tested without DNA. This CDR3 is CASSPPRGGAYNEQFF.